Presented here are 32 T cell receptor beta chains from one specimen sequenced in a study of neurological immune-mediated disorders. TCRdb ran MiXCR on the 5' RACE reads and lists one entry per CDR3 protein. The repertoire holds over 45,000 distinct CDR3 sequences, with around 5.3% as singletons. The sample consisted of CD4+ T cells from blood. The source is a woman aged 18-29 years with multiple sclerosis.

This clonotype appeared many times. This sequence joins TRBV3-1 and TRBJ1-4, with no clear D. This CDR3 contains 15 residues. Germline V gene data show CDR1 as LGHDT and CDR2 as YNNKEL (reference sequence). Deletions cut 1 base from V and 5 bases from J, with 11 bases between. The CDR3 spells CASSQVGRPNEKLFF. As DNA, the CDR3 is TGTGCCAGCAGCCAAGTTGGCAGGCCAAATGAAAAACTGTTTTTT.

Many counts were recorded for this clonotype. This chain joins TRBV3-1 and TRBJ2-2; no reliable D call. Trimming took 4 bases from V and 4 from J, leaving 10 bases between them. The CDR3 sequence is 14 residues long. Germline V CDR1 and CDR2: LGHDT, YNNKEL (reference sequence). CDR3 DNA sequence: TGTGCCAGCAGCCCTCCCCGGTCCACCGGGGAGCTGTTTTTT. It codes for CASSPPRSTGELFF.

This clonotype came up many times. J is TRBJ2-5 and V is TRBV14; D is uncertain. The V and J ends lost 3 bases and 5 bases respectively, with 13 bases between them. Germline V gene lookup returns CDR1 SGHDN and CDR2 FVKESK. This CDR3 spans 14 amino acids. The CDR3 nucleotides read TGTGCCAGCAGCCACCCCGGGTGGTACGAGACCCAGTACTTC. Its protein product is CASSHPGWYETQYF.

There are many counts of this clonotype. The chain couples TRBV20-1 to TRBJ1-2; D uncertain. The length of the CDR3 is 11 residues. CDR1 DFQATT and CDR2 SNEGSKA come from the germline V gene (reference sequence). V shed 6 bases and J shed 4 bases, with 9 bases lying between them. DNA for the CDR3: TGCAGTGCCCGCCGGGGCTATGGCTACACCTTC. Its translation is CSARRGYGYTF.

There are many counts of this clonotype. V gene TRBV20-1 combines with J gene TRBJ2-5; D is perhaps TRBD1 (6 bases). The germline V gene has CDR1 DFQATT and CDR2 SNEGSKA (reference sequence). V was trimmed by 4 bases and J by 2 bases, leaving 23 bases between them. The CDR3 has 17 amino acids. In DNA, the CDR3 is TGCAGTGCTAACGACAGGTCTAGACTGGGATATCAAGAGACCCAGTACTTC. Protein: CSANDRSRLGYQETQYF.

This clonotype was seen repeatedly, ten times or more. The chain joins TRBV20-1 to TRBJ2-3, with 12 bases identical to TRBD2. The V gene's germline CDR1 is DFQATT and CDR2 SNEGSKA (reference sequence). This CDR3 contains 16 residues. After removal of 0 bases from V and 2 bases from J, the junction contained 3 bases not matched to a gene. The CDR3: CSARDLAGGDTDTQYF. The DNA for the CDR3 is TGCAGTGCTAGAGATCTAGCGGGAGGGGACACAGATACGCAGTATTTT.

This clonotype was counted many times. This chain joins TRBV28 and TRBJ2-3, with D uncertain. Germline loops: CDR1 MDHEN, CDR2 SYDVKM. This CDR3 comprises 12 residues. Trimming removed 10 bases from V and 2 bases from J, with 10 bases in between. The CDR3 is CATTDTTDTQYF. The CDR3 DNA reads TGTGCCACCACCGACACCACAGATACGCAGTATTTT.

This clonotype was seen many times. The chain couples TRBV20-1 to TRBJ2-1; 11 nucleotides align to TRBD2. Germline-derived CDR1 and CDR2 are DFQATT and SNEGSKA (reference sequence). The CDR3 is 20 residues long. V lost 5 bases, J lost 3 bases, and 21 bases stayed unmatched. CDR3 nucleotides: TGCAGTGCTCCACCTACCATGGCTAGCGGGAGGTTCCCATTCTACAATGAGCAGTTCTTC. Translation: CSAPPTMASGRFPFYNEQFF.

This clonotype was seen ten or more times. The chain uses TRBV20-1 and TRBJ1-1; a weak D match, TRBD1 (6 bases). V lost 3 bases, J lost 1 base, and 18 bases lay in between. There are 16 residues in the CDR3. Germline V lookup: CDR1 DFQATT, CDR2 SNEGSKA (reference sequence). In nucleotides, the CDR3 is TGCAGTGCTAGGGCCCCACAGGGTTTTGGGAACACTGAAGCTTTCTTT. Its translation is CSARAPQGFGNTEAFF.

This clonotype was seen many times. The chain couples TRBV6-1 to TRBJ1-1, with 8 positions matching TRBD1. The CDR3 is made up of 14 amino acids. With 5 bases clipped from V and 3 bases from J, the junction kept 5 bases outside the gene matches. Germline V gene lookup returns CDR1 MNHNS and CDR2 SASEGT. CDR3 in amino acids: CASSKGQGDTEAFF. DNA for the CDR3: TGTGCCAGCAGTAAAGGACAGGGAGACACTGAAGCTTTCTTT.

This clonotype was counted at least ten times. The gene calls are TRBV10-3 and TRBJ2-5, with 7 nucleotides matching TRBD2. The CDR3 has 14 amino acids. The germline gives CDR1 ENHRY, CDR2 SYGVKD. Losses at the gene ends were 4 bases for V and 1 base for J; bases not matched to a gene: 3. In nucleotides, the CDR3 is TGTGCCATCAGTGTAGCGGGTTCCCAAGAGACCCAGTACTTC. As protein: CAISVAGSQETQYF.

This clonotype was counted at least ten times. The CDR3 DNA is TGTGCCACCAGCACCCGGGGGGGGCTTGAGACCCAGTACTTC. Its translation: CATSTRGGLETQYF. The chain links TRBV15 to TRBJ2-5; 8 nucleotides match TRBD2. In germline, CDR1 is LNHNV, CDR2 YYDKDF (reference sequence). The V segment lost 4 bases and the J segment 5 bases; nucleotides outside the gene matches: 6. The CDR3 sequence is 14 residues long.

Ten or more counts support this clonotype. The chain couples TRBV6-6 to TRBJ2-2; D is ambiguous. The CDR3 extends over 17 amino acids. In germline, CDR1 is MNHNY, CDR2 SVGAGI (reference sequence). V was pared by 0 bases and J by 2 bases, with 13 bases between. Written as DNA, the CDR3 is TGTGCCAGCAGTTACTCGCTGGGTTCCTATAACACCGGGGAGCTGTTTTTT. Encoded protein: CASSYSLGSYNTGELFF.

This clonotype occurred many times. This rearrangement joins TRBV9 to TRBJ1-4; TRBD1 might be the D (5 bases). Germline V lookup: CDR1 SGDLS, CDR2 YYNGEE. The CDR3 spans 16 residues. V lost 2 bases to trimming and J lost 2 bases, with 13 bases between them. The DNA for the CDR3 is TGTGCCAGCAGCGTTCAGGGAGGGAAGACTAATGAAAAACTGTTTTTT. This gives the protein CASSVQGGKTNEKLFF. The variable domain in full, with the rest retrieved from reference TRBV9 and TRBJ1-4, is DSGVTQTPKHLITATGQRVTLRCSPRSGDLSVYWYQQSLDQGLQFLIQYYNGEERAKGNILERFSAQQFPDLHSELNLSSLELGDSALYFCASSVQGGKTNEKLFFGSGTQLSVL.

This clonotype was counted many times. The rearrangement uses TRBV29-1 and TRBJ1-1; a possible D gene is TRBD1 (6 bases). Germline V gene lookup returns CDR1 SQVTM and CDR2 ANQGSEA. Trimming stripped 6 bases from V and 1 base from J, with 9 bases between. The CDR3 length is 12 residues. The DNA of the CDR3 is TGCAGCGTCCACAGGGCGAACACTGAAGCTTTCTTT. Its protein product is CSVHRANTEAFF.

This clonotype was detected many times. The chain carries TRBV25-1 and TRBJ1-3; no definite D call. V was clipped by 4 bases and J by 4 bases, with 5 bases between them. The CDR3 spans 12 residues. CDR1 MGHDK and CDR2 SYGVNS come from the germline V gene. This CDR3 is CASSVLGNTIYF. CDR3 sequence (DNA): TGTGCCAGCAGTGTATTAGGAAACACCATATATTTT.

This sequence joins TRBV5-4 and TRBJ1-1; D is uncertain. CDR3 length: 13 amino acids. Germline V gene data show CDR1 as SGHNT and CDR2 as YYREEE (reference sequence). V dropped 0 bases and J dropped 5 bases, with 8 bases sitting between them. CDR3 residues: CASSLDAKTEAFF. The CDR3 DNA reads as TGTGCCAGCAGCTTGGATGCGAAAACTGAAGCTTTCTTT.

This clonotype was counted at least ten times. This chain links TRBV20-1 with TRBJ1-1; D perhaps matches TRBD1 (5 bases). Per the germline V gene, CDR1 is DFQATT and CDR2 is SNEGSKA (reference sequence). CDR3 size: 14 residues. V was cut by 6 bases and J by 4 bases, with 18 bases left in between. The CDR3 coding sequence is TGCAGTGCACGGGGCATTCCGACCGGCACTGAAGCTTTCTTT. Its translation: CSARGIPTGTEAFF.

This clonotype has ten or more counts. The chain uses TRBV12-3 or TRBV12-4 and TRBJ2-2, with 10 positions matching TRBD2. Germline trimming cut 3 bases from V and 7 bases from J; bases unmatched to any gene: 17. The CDR3 consists of 19 residues. The CDR3: CASSLARVGPSGRGGELFF. In nucleotides, the CDR3 is TGTGCCAGCAGTTTGGCCAGGGTGGGGCCTAGCGGGAGAGGCGGGGAGCTGTTTTTT.

The table lists this clonotype with many counts. This chain uses TRBV7-9 with TRBJ2-3, with 8 nucleotides matching TRBD2. V trimming: 5 bases; J trimming: 2 bases; junction bases outside the gene matches: 6. The CDR3 contains 15 residues. CDR1 SEHNR and CDR2 FQNEAQ come from the germline V gene (reference sequence). The CDR3 sequence is CASSPIAGSTDTQYF. In DNA form, the CDR3 reads TGTGCCAGCAGCCCCATAGCGGGATCCACAGATACGCAGTATTTT.

The sample holds many counts of this clonotype. The chain combines TRBV5-1 with TRBJ2-3; a weak D match, TRBD1 (6 bases). This CDR3 region has 15 residues. V lost 0 bases to trimming and J lost 3 bases, with 11 bases between them. The germline V gene has CDR1 SGHRS and CDR2 YFSETQ. Here the CDR3 DNA reads TGCGCCAGCAGCTTGGGCAGGGGATCGACAGATACGCAGTATTTT. Residues: CASSLGRGSTDTQYF.

This clonotype was seen more than once but under ten times. The chain uses TRBV7-2 and TRBJ1-2; no clear D gene. The CDR3 length is 13 residues. The V end lost 3 bases, the J end lost 6 bases, and 11 bases lay between the germline ends. Germline-derived CDR1 and CDR2 are SGHTA and FQGNSA. The CDR3 nucleotides read TGTGCCAGCAGCTTGGTTGTACCCGATGGCTACACCTTC. It specifies CASSLVVPDGYTF.

This clonotype was seen more than once but under ten times. The rearrangement uses TRBV7-9 and TRBJ1-2; tentative D call: TRBD1 (5 bases). Trimming removed 5 bases from V and 5 bases from J, with 15 bases in between. There are 14 residues in the CDR3. Germline CDR1 and CDR2: SEHNR and FQNEAQ (reference sequence). CDR3 nucleotides: TGTGCCAGCAGCCCGTTATACACAGGTTATGGCTACACCTTC. Protein: CASSPLYTGYGYTF. The full variable domain, in which reference TRBV7-9 and TRBJ1-2 provide the parts outside the CDR3, is DTGVSQNPRHKITKRGQNVTFRCDPISEHNRLYWYRQTLGQGPEFLTYFQNEAQLEKSRLLSDRFSAERPKGSFSTLEIQRTEQGDSAMYLCASSPLYTGYGYTFGSGTRLTVV.

The sample holds many counts of this clonotype. This rearrangement joins TRBV20-1 to TRBJ2-2; 15 nucleotides line up with TRBD2. The junction had 9 bases not matched to a gene; V was cut back by 6 bases and J by 7 bases. Germline V gives CDR1 DFQATT, CDR2 SNEGSKA (reference sequence). The CDR3 covers 16 residues. The CDR3 protein is CSANWGLAGGHGELFF. CDR3 DNA sequence: TGCAGTGCGAACTGGGGACTAGCGGGAGGTCACGGGGAGCTGTTTTTT.

This clonotype was found many times. The CDR3 region has the DNA TGCGCCAGCAGCGCACGGAGGGAATCAAGCACAGATACGCAGTATTTT. Translated: CASSARRESSTDTQYF. The chain is built from TRBV4-3 and TRBJ2-3; possible D gene TRBD2, 6 bases. V was trimmed by 5 bases and J by 0 bases, leaving 15 bases between them. Per germline, CDR1 LGHNA and CDR2 YSLEER. This CDR3 region has 16 residues.

This clonotype was seen many times. V gene TRBV5-1 combines with J gene TRBJ1-2, with D unresolved. Trimming removed 4 bases at V and 2 bases at J, with 12 bases between. The CDR3 has 14 residues. Per the germline V gene, CDR1 is SGHRS and CDR2 is YFSETQ. The CDR3 region has the DNA TGCGCCAGCAGCCCCGGTAGGATGAACTATGGCTACACCTTC. It yields the protein CASSPGRMNYGYTF.

This rearrangement joins TRBV19 to TRBJ1-5; D ambiguous. This CDR3 is 14 amino acids long. Germline assignment: CDR1 LNHDA and CDR2 SQIVND (reference sequence). V lost 3 bases and J lost 5, with 11 bases in between. CDR3 amino acids: CASSIWGNYQPQHF. In DNA form, the CDR3 reads TGTGCCAGTAGTATTTGGGGTAACTATCAGCCCCAGCATTTT.

At least ten counts were recorded for this clonotype. The CDR3 DNA reads TGTGCCAGCAGCTTCCGTCTAGATACGCAGTATTTT. It encodes CASSFRLDTQYF. The V and J genes are TRBV7-6 and TRBJ2-3, with D unresolved. The CDR3 runs to 12 residues. The V end was cut by 3 bases, the J end by 5 bases, with 6 bases between. Germline V gene lookup returns CDR1 SGHVS and CDR2 FNYEAQ.

In this sample, this clonotype turned up many times. This rearrangement joins TRBV20-1 to TRBJ2-7; D is unresolved. The V end was cut by 6 bases, the J end by 0 bases, with 12 bases between. Germline V gives CDR1 DFQATT, CDR2 SNEGSKA (reference sequence). This CDR3 spans 13 amino acids. CDR3 sequence: CSAVDRSSYEQYF. As DNA, the CDR3 is TGCAGTGCGGTGGACCGTAGCTCCTACGAGCAGTACTTC.

This clonotype has a count of ten or more. V usage is TRBV28 and J usage is TRBJ2-3, with D possibly being TRBD1 (6 bases). CDR1 and CDR2 (germline): MDHEN, SYDVKM. The length of the CDR3 is 13 residues. Trimming stripped 5 bases from V and 3 bases from J, with 9 bases between. The CDR3 here is CASSRGGTDTQYF. The CDR3 bases are TGTGCCAGCAGTAGAGGGGGTACAGATACGCAGTATTTT.

There are many counts of this clonotype. This chain joins TRBV5-1 and TRBJ1-1; the match to TRBD1 covers 10 bases. CDR1 is SGHRS, CDR2 YFSETQ, per germline. The CDR3 consists of 14 residues. V lost 5 bases, J lost 3 bases, and 4 bases stayed unmatched. The CDR3 DNA reads as TGCGCCAGCAGAAAGGACAGGGGGGACACTGAAGCTTTCTTT. Translating it yields CASRKDRGDTEAFF.

This clonotype was seen ten or more times. The chain couples TRBV14 to TRBJ2-5; tentatively, D is TRBD2 (5 bases). The CDR3 sequence is 13 residues long. With 0 bases removed from V and 5 bases from J, the gap between germline ends came to 7 bases. CDR1 and CDR2 (germline): SGHDN, FVKESK. The CDR3 DNA sequence: TGTGCCAGCAGCCAAGAGTCGGGGGAGACCCAGTACTTC. Translated, it gives CASSQESGETQYF.